The clone carrying this T cell receptor (beta chain) has a single count. No antigen is known for it. This sample was taken from a study of shared clonotypes between healthy human individuals. The wider study: Sampling drew on donors who were two women and a few men aged 18 to 49.

CDR3 length: 15 residues. The germline V gene has CDR1 GTSNPN and CDR2 SVGIG (reference sequence). V was shortened by 0 bases and J by 2 bases, with 12 bases between the two germline ends. The study enrolled healthy HIV-negative adults without recent acute infections or vaccinations as donors. Whole-study results and caveats: The naive CD4 repertoires of a few donors were compared, and around 5.1% of clonotypes were shared. The low donor count limited represented genetic and exposure-history diversity.

TCRdb's copy holds only in-frame clones and misses some; the assay was immunoSEQ multiplex PCR. The sample yields a few million clones, approximately 92% seen once. Material: naive CD4+ T cells sorted from blood. Subset reported: CD45RA+ positively selected. The J gene is TRBJ2-3, the V gene TRBV30, with D perhaps matching TRBD1 (5 bases). The sequence derives from a man in his late teens or twenties in good health. The CDR3: CAWSVSGWATDTQYF. The DNA for the CDR3 is TGTGCCTGGAGTGTCTCAGGGTGGGCCACAGATACGCAGTATTTT. The variable domain in full, completed from reference TRBV30 and TRBJ2-3, reads SQTIHQWPATLVQPVGSPLSLECTVEGTSNPNLYWYRQAAGRGLQLLFYSVGIGQISSEVPQNLSASRPQDRQFILSSKKLLLSDSGFYLCAWSVSGWATDTQYFGPGTRLTVL.